This T cell receptor beta chain emerged from a study of blood T cell repertoires in COVID-19. On the study more broadly: Researchers got acute and convalescent COVID-19 samples from the United States, Italy and Spain.

Trimming shortened V by 5 bases and J by 3 bases, and 13 bases separated the two germline ends. The CDR3 sequence is 14 residues long. Per germline, CDR1 MGHRA and CDR2 YSYEKL. Using immunoSEQ multiplex PCR, the repertoire was profiled, and TCRdb retains in-frame clones only, with some absent. The data show some 130,000 clones, with approximately 89% seen just once and roughly 10% held by the top ten. This chain connects TRBV4-1 to TRBJ2-5; maybe TRBD2 (6 bases). The material sequenced was peripheral blood. The clonotype comes from a woman between 70 and 85 years old with COVID-19, enrolled during active disease. The CDR3 coding sequence is TGCGCCAGCAGCTGGCGGAGGGGCGAAGAGACCCAGTACTTC. Translation gives CASSWRRGEETQYF.